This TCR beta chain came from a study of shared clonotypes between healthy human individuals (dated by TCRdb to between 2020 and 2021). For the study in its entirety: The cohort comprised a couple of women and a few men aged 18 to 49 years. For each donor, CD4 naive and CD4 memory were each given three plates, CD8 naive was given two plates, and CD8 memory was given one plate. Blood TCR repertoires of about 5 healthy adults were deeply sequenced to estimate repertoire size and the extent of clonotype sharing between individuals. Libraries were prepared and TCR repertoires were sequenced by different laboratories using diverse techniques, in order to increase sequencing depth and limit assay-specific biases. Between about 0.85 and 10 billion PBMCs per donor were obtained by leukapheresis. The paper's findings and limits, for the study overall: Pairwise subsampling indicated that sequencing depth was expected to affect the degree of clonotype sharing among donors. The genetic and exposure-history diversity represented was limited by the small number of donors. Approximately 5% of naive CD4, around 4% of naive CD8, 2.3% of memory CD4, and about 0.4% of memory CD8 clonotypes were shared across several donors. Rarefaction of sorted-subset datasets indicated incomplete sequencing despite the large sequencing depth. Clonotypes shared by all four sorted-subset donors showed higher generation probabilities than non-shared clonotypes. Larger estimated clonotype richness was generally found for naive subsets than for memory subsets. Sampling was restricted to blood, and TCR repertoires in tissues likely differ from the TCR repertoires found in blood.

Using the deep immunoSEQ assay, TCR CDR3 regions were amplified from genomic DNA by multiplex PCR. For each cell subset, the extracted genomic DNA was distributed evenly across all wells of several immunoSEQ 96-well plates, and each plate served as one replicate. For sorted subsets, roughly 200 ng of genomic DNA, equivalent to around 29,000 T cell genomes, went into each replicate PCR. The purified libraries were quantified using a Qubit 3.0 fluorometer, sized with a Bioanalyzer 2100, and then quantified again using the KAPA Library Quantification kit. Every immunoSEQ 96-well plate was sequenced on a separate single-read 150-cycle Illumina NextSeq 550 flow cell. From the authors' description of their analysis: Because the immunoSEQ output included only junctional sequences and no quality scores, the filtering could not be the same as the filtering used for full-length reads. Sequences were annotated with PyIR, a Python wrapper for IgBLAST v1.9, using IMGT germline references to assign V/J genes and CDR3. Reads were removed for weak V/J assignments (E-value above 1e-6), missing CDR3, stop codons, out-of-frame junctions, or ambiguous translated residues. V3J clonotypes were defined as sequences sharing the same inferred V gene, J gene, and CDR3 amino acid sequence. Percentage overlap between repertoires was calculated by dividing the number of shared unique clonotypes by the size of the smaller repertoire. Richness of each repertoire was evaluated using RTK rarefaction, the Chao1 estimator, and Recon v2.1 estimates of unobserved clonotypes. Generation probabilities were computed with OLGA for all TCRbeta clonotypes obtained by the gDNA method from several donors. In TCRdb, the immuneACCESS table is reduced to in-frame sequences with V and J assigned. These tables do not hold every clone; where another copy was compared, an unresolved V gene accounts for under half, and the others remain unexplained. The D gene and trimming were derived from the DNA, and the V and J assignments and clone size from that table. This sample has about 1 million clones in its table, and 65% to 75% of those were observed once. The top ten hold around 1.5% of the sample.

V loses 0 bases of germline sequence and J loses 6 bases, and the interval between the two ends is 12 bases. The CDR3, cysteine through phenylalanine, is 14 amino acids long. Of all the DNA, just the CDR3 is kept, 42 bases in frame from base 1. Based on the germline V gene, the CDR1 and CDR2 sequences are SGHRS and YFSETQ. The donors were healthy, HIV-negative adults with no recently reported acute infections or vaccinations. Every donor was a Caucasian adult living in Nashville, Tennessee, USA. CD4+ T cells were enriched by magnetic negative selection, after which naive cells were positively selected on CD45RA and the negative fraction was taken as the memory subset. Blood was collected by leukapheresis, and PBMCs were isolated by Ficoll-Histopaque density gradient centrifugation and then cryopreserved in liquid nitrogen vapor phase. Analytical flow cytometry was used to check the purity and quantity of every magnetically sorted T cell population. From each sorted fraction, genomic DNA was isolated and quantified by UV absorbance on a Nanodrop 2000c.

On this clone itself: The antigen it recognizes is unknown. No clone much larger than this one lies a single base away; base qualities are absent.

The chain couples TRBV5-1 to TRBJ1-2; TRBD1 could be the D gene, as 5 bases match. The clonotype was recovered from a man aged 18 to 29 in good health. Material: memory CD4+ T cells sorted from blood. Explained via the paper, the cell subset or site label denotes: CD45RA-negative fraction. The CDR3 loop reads CASSLATGPDGYTF. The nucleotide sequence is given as TGCGCCAGCAGCTTGGCTACGGGGCCAGATGGCTACACCTTC. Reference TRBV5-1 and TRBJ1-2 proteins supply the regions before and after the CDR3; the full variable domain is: KAGVTQTPRYLIKTRGQQVTLSCSPISGHRSVSWYQQTPGQGLQFLFEYFSETQRNKGNFPGRFSGRQFSNSRSEMNVSTLELGDSALYLCASSLATGPDGYTFGSGTRLTVV.